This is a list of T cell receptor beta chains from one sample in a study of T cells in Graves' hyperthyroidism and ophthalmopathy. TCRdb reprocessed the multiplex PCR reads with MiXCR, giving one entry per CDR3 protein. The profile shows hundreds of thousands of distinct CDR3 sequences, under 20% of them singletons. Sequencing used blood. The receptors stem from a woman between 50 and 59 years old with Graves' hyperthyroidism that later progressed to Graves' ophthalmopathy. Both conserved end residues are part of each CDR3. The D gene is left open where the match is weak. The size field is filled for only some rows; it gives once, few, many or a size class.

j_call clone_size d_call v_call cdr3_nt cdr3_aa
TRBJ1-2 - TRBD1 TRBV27 TGTGCCAGCAGTTTTTTCCACAGGGGTCTTTATGGCTACACCTTC CASSFFHRGLYGYTF
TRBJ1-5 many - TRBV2 TGTGCCAGCAATAAAGGGACGAATCAGCCCCAGCATTTT CASNKGTNQPQHF
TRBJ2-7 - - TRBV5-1 TGCGCCAGCAGCTTGGCCGGGGATCCCAGAGGCGAGCAGTACTTC CASSLAGDPRGEQYF
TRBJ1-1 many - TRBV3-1 TGTGCCAGCAGCCAAGACGGGTTTCCGAACACTGAAGCTTTCTTT CASSQDGFPNTEAFF
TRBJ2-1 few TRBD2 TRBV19 TGTGCCAGTAGTATCGGGACTAGCGGGGCGAATGAGCAGTTCTTC CASSIGTSGANEQFF
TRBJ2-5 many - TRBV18 TGTGCCAGCTCCGCGTTTAAGATCCAAGAGACCCAGTACTTC CASSAFKIQETQYF
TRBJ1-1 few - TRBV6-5 TGTGCCAGCAGTTACTCGGGAAGGGAAGCTTTCTTT CASSYSGREAFF
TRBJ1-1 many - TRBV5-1 TGTGCCAGCAGCTTAGGGACCGAGAACACTGAAGCTTTCTTT CASSLGTENTEAFF
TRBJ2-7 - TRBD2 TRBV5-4 TGTGCCAGCAGCTTGGCCACTAGCGGGGGTTCCTACGAGCAGTACTTC CASSLATSGGSYEQYF
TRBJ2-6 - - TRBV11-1 TGTGCCAGCAGCTTGCCGGGAATCTCTGGGGCCAACGTCCTGACTTTC CASSLPGISGANVLTF
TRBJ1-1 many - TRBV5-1 TGCGCCAGCAGCTACCCGGGCCCTGAAGCTTTCTTT CASSYPGPEAFF